A selection of T cell receptor beta chains follows, all from one sample in a study of CD8 T cells in Susac syndrome. One entry per CDR3 protein results from TCRdb running MiXCR on the immunoSEQ multiplex PCR reads. Counted here are around 190,000 distinct CDR3 sequences, approximately 94% occurring once; the ten biggest clones make up around 0.11%. Sequencing was performed on CD4+ T cells from PBMCs. The receptors here all came from a human donor with Susac syndrome. CDR3s include the opening cysteine and the closing phenylalanine or tryptophan. A D gene is named only where the DNA matches it firmly. Size is stated for part of the rows, as once, few or many counts, or as a class when the clone is expanded.

v_call,d_call,j_call,clone_size,cdr3_length,cdr3_aa,cdr3_nt
TRBV30,.,TRBJ1-1,.,14,CAWSVREFRTEAFF,TGTGCCTGGAGTGTACGGGAGTTTCGCACTGAAGCTTTCTTT
TRBV5-8,TRBD1,TRBJ1-2,.,14,CASSLLTGRYGYTF,TGTGCCAGCAGCCTGCTGACAGGGCGATATGGCTACACCTTC
TRBV5-8,TRBD1,TRBJ2-1,.,16,CASTLRGTGTYNEQFF,TGTGCCAGCACTCTGAGGGGGACAGGTACCTACAATGAGCAGTTCTTC
TRBV20-1,.,TRBJ2-1,.,14,CSARDSGKGNEQFF,TGCAGTGCTAGAGATAGCGGTAAAGGTAATGAGCAGTTCTTC
TRBV29-1,.,TRBJ2-4,.,13,CSVVEGGQYIQYF,TGCAGCGTTGTCGAGGGGGGGCAGTACATTCAGTACTTC
TRBV20-1,TRBD1,TRBJ1-2,.,15,CSAPSSGQGVDGYTF,TGCAGTGCCCCCTCCTCAGGACAGGGGGTAGATGGCTACACCTTC
TRBV20-1,.,TRBJ1-2,.,16,CSARDHGGGANYGYTF,TGCAGTGCTAGAGATCATGGGGGCGGGGCTAACTATGGCTACACCTTC
TRBV20-1,.,TRBJ2-3,.,14,CSARDGHLADTQYF,TGCAGTGCTAGAGATGGGCATCTCGCAGATACGCAGTATTTT
TRBV15,.,TRBJ2-1,.,16,CATSREGGLGRNEQFF,TGTGCCACCAGCAGAGAAGGCGGGTTAGGGCGCAATGAGCAGTTCTTC
TRBV28,.,TRBJ2-5,.,12,CASSQTRETQYF,TGTGCCAGCAGTCAAACTAGGGAGACCCAGTACTTC
TRBV7-2,.,TRBJ1-4,once,14,CASSLHRNNEKLFF,TGTGCCAGCAGCCTCCACAGGAACAATGAAAAACTGTTTTTT
TRBV2,.,TRBJ1-6,.,12,CASSELGSPLHF,TGTGCCAGCAGTGAGCTCGGGTCACCCCTCCACTTT
TRBV20-1,.,TRBJ2-5,.,13,CSARRRGKETQYF,TGCAGTGCTAGACGGAGGGGTAAAGAGACCCAGTACTTC
TRBV9,.,TRBJ2-1,.,13,CASSPGLAAEQFF,TGTGCCAGCAGCCCGGGATTAGCGGCTGAGCAGTTCTTC
TRBV4-2,.,TRBJ1-1,.,12,CASSQKTGLAFF,TGTGCCAGCAGCCAGAAGACAGGTCTAGCTTTCTTT
TRBV5-4,.,TRBJ1-3,.,15,CASSFSAAQGNTIYF,TGTGCCAGCAGCTTCTCCGCAGCCCAGGGAAACACCATATATTTT
TRBV25-1,TRBD1,TRBJ1-6,.,17,CASSERYGTAYNSPLHF,TGTGCCAGCAGTGAAAGATACGGGACAGCTTATAATTCACCCCTCCACTTT
TRBV3-1,.,TRBJ1-1,.,12,CASSQRGTEAFF,TGTGCCAGCAGCCAACGGGGCACTGAAGCTTTCTTT
TRBV3-1,TRBD1,TRBJ1-5,.,14,CASSQDARGQPQHF,TGTGCCAGCAGCCAAGATGCCAGGGGGCAGCCCCAGCATTTT
TRBV24-1,.,TRBJ2-5,.,12,CATTADQETQYF,TGTGCCACGACAGCTGATCAAGAGACCCAGTACTTC
TRBV20-1,.,TRBJ1-3,.,16,CSARDVSGRRGNTIYF,TGCAGTGCTAGAGATGTTTCAGGGAGAAGGGGAAACACCATATATTTT
TRBV7-9,.,TRBJ2-7,.,14,CASSLDQGRYEQYF,TGTGCCAGCAGCTTAGACCAGGGACGTTACGAGCAGTACTTC
TRBV12-5,.,TRBJ2-7,.,13,CASGLVGTYEQYF,TGTGCTAGTGGTTTGGTGGGGACCTACGAGCAGTACTTC
TRBV14,.,TRBJ2-1,.,15,CASSQDHSGNNEQFF,TGTGCCAGCAGCCAAGACCACTCGGGGAACAATGAGCAGTTCTTC
TRBV25-1,.,TRBJ1-2,.,13,CASSDPGLYGYTF,TGTGCCAGCAGTGATCCAGGCCTATATGGCTACACCTTC
TRBV20-1,TRBD1,TRBJ1-2,.,13,CSAPLQGYYGYTF,TGCAGTGCTCCCTTACAGGGGTACTATGGCTACACCTTC
TRBV2,.,TRBJ2-2,.,13,CASSLGWTGELFF,TGTGCCAGCAGCCTCGGTTGGACCGGGGAGCTGTTTTTT
TRBV10-2,.,TRBJ2-5,.,13,CASSRQAQETQYF,TGCGCCAGCAGTCGACAGGCCCAAGAGACCCAGTACTTC
TRBV2,.,TRBJ2-3,.,12,CASSDSRDTQYF,TGTGCCAGCAGTGATTCCCGTGATACGCAGTATTTT
TRBV5-1,TRBD2,TRBJ2-1,.,15,CASSITSGGYNEQFF,TGCGCCAGCAGCATCACTAGCGGGGGCTACAATGAGCAGTTCTTC
TRBV20-1,TRBD2,TRBJ2-3,.,16,CSAPRAGGHSTDTQYF,TGCAGTGCCCCGAGGGCGGGGGGCCATTCCACAGATACGCAGTATTTT
TRBV11-2,.,TRBJ2-3,.,15,CASSPGAIDPKTQYF,TGTGCCAGCAGCCCCGGCGCTATAGACCCCAAGACGCAGTATTTT
TRBV2,.,TRBJ2-2,.,12,CASSTPAGELFF,TGTGCCAGCAGTACCCCCGCAGGGGAGCTGTTTTTT
TRBV7-2,.,TRBJ2-5,.,13,CASRSSGQETQYF,TGTGCCAGCAGATCAAGCGGACAAGAGACCCAGTACTTC
TRBV5-1,TRBD1,TRBJ2-7,few,13,CASSLNRGYEQYF,TGCGCCAGCAGCTTGAACAGGGGTTACGAGCAGTACTTC
TRBV30,TRBD2,TRBJ2-1,.,15,CAWSVGGGDDNEQFF,TGTGCCTGGAGTGTCGGCGGGGGGGACGACAATGAGCAGTTCTTC
TRBV30,.,TRBJ1-4,.,14,CAWSVRGFREKLFF,TGTGCCTGGAGTGTACGAGGTTTCCGGGAAAAACTGTTTTTT
TRBV3-1,.,TRBJ2-1,.,15,CASSSEGLAYNEQFF,TGTGCCAGCAGCTCCGAAGGTCTAGCGTACAATGAGCAGTTCTTC
TRBV29-1,.,TRBJ1-2,.,12,CSVDPDRNGYTF,TGCAGCGTTGACCCGGACCGAAATGGCTACACCTTC
TRBV7-9,TRBD2,TRBJ2-3,.,16,CASSSGSGGPTDTQYF,TGTGCCAGCAGCTCGGGGAGCGGGGGGCCCACAGATACGCAGTATTTT
TRBV3-1,.,TRBJ2-1,.,15,CASSHEGLSYNEQFF,TGTGCCAGCAGCCATGAGGGACTCTCCTACAATGAGCAGTTCTTC
TRBV19,TRBD2,TRBJ2-2,.,16,CASTTLGRDYDGELFF,TGTGCCAGTACCACTTTAGGCAGGGACTACGACGGGGAGCTGTTTTTT
TRBV3-1,.,TRBJ1-1,.,15,CASSQGAPGGPEAFF,TGTGCCAGCAGCCAAGGGGCGCCGGGGGGACCCGAAGCTTTCTTT
TRBV24-1,TRBD2,TRBJ2-3,.,15,CATSDPAGGHDTQYF,TGTGCCACCAGTGACCCAGCGGGGGGGCATGATACGCAGTATTTT
TRBV20-1,.,TRBJ1-6,once,15,CSAPQEGRYNSPLHF,TGCAGTGCTCCCCAAGAGGGACGGTATAATTCACCCCTCCACTTT
TRBV27,TRBD2,TRBJ2-1,.,13,CASSRTSGNEQFF,TGTGCCAGCAGTAGGACTAGCGGTAATGAGCAGTTCTTC
TRBV9,.,TRBJ2-2,.,15,CASSVSGNPAGELFF,TGTGCCAGCAGCGTCTCCGGAAACCCCGCGGGGGAGCTGTTTTTT
TRBV5-1,.,TRBJ2-3,.,15,CASSLAADHTDTQYF,TGCGCCAGCAGCTTGGCGGCCGACCACACAGATACGCAGTATTTT
TRBV30,TRBD1,TRBJ1-6,.,14,CAWTGGVGNSPLHF,TGTGCCTGGACAGGGGGCGTAGGCAATTCACCCCTCCACTTT
TRBV9,.,TRBJ2-5,.,15,CASSLRGALGETQYF,TGTGCCAGCAGCTTACGGGGGGCCCTTGGGGAGACCCAGTACTTC
TRBV9,.,TRBJ2-1,.,14,CASSVGPVYNEQFF,TGTGCCAGCAGCGTGGGACCGGTTTACAATGAGCAGTTCTTC
TRBV4-2,.,TRBJ1-2,.,13,CASSHQGNYGYTF,TGTGCCAGCAGCCATCAGGGTAACTATGGCTACACCTTC